The clone carrying this TCR beta chain was counted only a few times. Its antigen remains unidentified. This record belongs to a study of response to subunit inactivated influenza vaccine. Broader study findings: T cells newly recruited by each seasonal influenza vaccination are few, the authors suggested.

One entry per CDR3 protein, called by TCRdb with MiXCR from the RT-PCR reads. The sample comprises 450,000 to 700,000 distinct CDR3 sequences, approximately 15% of which are singletons, and around 10% rests with the top ten. This CDR3 region has 14 residues. Germline V gene data show CDR1 as SGHRS and CDR2 as YFSETQ. The ends lost 2 bases at V and 3 bases at J; junction bases unmatched: 5. The receptor comes from a man aged 45-65 years who received an inactivated influenza vaccine. The genes are TRBV5-1 and TRBJ2-7; TRBD1 matches 7 bases. Sequencing used PBMCs from blood, obtained about 12 days after vaccination. CDR3 bases: TGCGCCAGCAGCTTCAATACAGGGGACTACGAGCAGTACTTC. Translation gives CASSFNTGDYEQYF.